This T cell receptor beta chain was sequenced for a study of response to subunit inactivated influenza vaccine. In TCRdb, the RT-PCR reads were re-called with MiXCR into one record per CDR3 protein. The sample consists of 450,000 to 600,000 distinct CDR3 sequences, less than 8% of them appearing once. Study-wide findings and caveats: Authors suggested that a seasonal influenza vaccination recruits few new T cells each time.

Trimming took 1 base from V and 5 from J; bases not matched to a gene: 8. The CDR3 has 16 amino acids. The V gene's germline CDR1 is LGHNA and CDR2 YNFKEQ. This clonotype occurred many times. Its antigen remains unidentified. The genes are TRBV4-2 and TRBJ2-7; TRBD2 matches 10 bases. The sequencing used PBMCs from blood, collected about 23 months after vaccination. The source of this sequence is a man aged 50 to 69 who received an inactivated influenza vaccine. CDR3 nucleotides: TGTGCCAGCAGCCAAGGTGCTAGCGGGAGTCTCGACGAGCAGTACTTC. Its protein product is CASSQGASGSLDEQYF.